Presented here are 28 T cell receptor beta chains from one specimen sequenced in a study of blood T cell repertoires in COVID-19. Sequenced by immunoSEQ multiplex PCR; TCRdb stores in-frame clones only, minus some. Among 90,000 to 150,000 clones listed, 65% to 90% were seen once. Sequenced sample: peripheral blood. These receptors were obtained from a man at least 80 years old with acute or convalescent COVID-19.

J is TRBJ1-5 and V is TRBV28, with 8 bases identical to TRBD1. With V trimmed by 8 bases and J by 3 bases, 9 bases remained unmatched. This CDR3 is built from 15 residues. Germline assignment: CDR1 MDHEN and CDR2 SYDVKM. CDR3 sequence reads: CASALPTGVNQPQHF. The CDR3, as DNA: TGTGCCAGCGCCCTCCCGACAGGGGTCAATCAGCCCCAGCATTTT.

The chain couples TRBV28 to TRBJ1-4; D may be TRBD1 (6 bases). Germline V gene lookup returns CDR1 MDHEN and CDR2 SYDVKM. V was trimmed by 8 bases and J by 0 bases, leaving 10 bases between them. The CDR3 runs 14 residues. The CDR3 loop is CASGGIATNEKLFF. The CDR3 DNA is TGTGCCAGCGGGGGCATAGCAACTAATGAAAAACTGTTTTTT.

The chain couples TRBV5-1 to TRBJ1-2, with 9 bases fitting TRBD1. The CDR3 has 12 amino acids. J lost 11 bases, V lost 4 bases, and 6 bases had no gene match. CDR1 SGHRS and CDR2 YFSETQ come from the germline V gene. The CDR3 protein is CASSAGTGKYTF. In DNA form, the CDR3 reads TGCGCCAGCAGCGCCGGGACAGGGAAATACACCTTC.

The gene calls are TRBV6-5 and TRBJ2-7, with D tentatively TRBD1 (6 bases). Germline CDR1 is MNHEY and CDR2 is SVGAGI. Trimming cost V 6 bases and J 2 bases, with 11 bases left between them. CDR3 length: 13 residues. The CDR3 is CASRGQTTYEQYF. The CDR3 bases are TGTGCCAGCAGAGGACAGACGACCTACGAGCAGTACTTC.

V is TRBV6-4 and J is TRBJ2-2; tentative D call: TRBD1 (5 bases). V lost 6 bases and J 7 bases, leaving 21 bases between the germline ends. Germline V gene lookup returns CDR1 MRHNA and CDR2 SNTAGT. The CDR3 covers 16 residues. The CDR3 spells CASSLGPGRSNGELFF. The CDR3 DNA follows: TGTGCCAGCAGCTTGGGCCCAGGGCGGTCCAACGGGGAGCTGTTTTTT.

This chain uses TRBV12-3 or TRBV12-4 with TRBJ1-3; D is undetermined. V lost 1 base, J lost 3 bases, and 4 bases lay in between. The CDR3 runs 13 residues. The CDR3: CASSLDIGNTIYF. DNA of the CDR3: TGTGCCAGCAGTTTAGATATTGGAAACACCATATATTTT.

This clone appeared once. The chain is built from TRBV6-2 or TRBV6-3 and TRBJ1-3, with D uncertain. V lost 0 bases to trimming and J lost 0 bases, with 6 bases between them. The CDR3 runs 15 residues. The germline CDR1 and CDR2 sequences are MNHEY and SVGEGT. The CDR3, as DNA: TGTGCCAGCAGTTACTCGACATTCTCTGGAAACACCATATATTTT. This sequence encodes CASSYSTFSGNTIYF.

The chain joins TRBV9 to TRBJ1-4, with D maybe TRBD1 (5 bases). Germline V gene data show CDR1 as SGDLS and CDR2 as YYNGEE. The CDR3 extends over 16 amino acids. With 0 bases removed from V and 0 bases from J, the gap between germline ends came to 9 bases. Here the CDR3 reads CASSVATGATNEKLFF. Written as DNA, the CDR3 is TGTGCCAGCAGCGTAGCCACAGGCGCAACTAATGAAAAACTGTTTTTT. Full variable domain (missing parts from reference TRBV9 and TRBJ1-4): DSGVTQTPKHLITATGQRVTLRCSPRSGDLSVYWYQQSLDQGLQFLIQYYNGEERAKGNILERFSAQQFPDLHSELNLSSLELGDSALYFCASSVATGATNEKLFFGSGTQLSVL.

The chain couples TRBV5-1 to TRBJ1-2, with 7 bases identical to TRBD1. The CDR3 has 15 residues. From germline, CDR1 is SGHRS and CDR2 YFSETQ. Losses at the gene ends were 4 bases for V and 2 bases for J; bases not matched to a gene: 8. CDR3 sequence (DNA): TGCGCCAGCAGCACCTCGACAGGGCTAAACTATGGCTACACCTTC. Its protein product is CASSTSTGLNYGYTF.

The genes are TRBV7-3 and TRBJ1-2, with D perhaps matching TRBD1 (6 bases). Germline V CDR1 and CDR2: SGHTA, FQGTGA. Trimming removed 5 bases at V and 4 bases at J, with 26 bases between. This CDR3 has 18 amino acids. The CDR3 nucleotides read TGTGCCAGCAGCCCGTACCCGCCCGGGGGGGGCCCCGTCTATGGCTACACCTTC. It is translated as CASSPYPPGGGPVYGYTF.

In nucleotides, the CDR3 is TGCGCCAGCAGCCAAAGGACGGGGAATCAGCCCCAGCATTTT. Its translation: CASSQRTGNQPQHF. The gene calls are TRBV4-1 and TRBJ1-5, with D uncertain. The CDR3 runs 14 residues. In germline, CDR1 is MGHRA, CDR2 YSYEKL. The V end was cut by 2 bases, the J end by 4 bases, with 9 bases between.

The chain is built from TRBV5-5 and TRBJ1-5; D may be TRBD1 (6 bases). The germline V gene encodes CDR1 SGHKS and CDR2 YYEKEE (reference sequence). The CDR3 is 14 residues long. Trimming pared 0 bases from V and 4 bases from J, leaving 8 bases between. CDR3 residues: CASSLADRNQPQHF. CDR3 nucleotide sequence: TGTGCCAGCAGCTTGGCGGACAGAAATCAGCCCCAGCATTTT.

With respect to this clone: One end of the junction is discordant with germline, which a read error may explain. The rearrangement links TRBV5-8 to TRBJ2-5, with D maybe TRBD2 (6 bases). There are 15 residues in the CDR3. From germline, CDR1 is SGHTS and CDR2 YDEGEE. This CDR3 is CASTKFSGEEAFRNF. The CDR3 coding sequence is TGTGCCAGCACCAAATTCTCGGGAGAGGAAGCTTTCCGTAACTTC.

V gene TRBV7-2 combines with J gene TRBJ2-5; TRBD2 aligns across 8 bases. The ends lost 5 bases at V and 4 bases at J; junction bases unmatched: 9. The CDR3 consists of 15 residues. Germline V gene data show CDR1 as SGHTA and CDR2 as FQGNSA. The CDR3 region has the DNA TGTGCCAGCAGCAGACTAGCGAGGGACGGAGAGACCCAGTACTTC. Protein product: CASSRLARDGETQYF. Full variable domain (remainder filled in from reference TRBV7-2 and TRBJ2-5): GAGVSQSPSNKVTEKGKDVELRCDPISGHTALYWYRQSLGQGLEFLIYFQGNSAPDKSGLPSDRFSAERTGGSVSTLTIQRTQQEDSAVYLCASSRLARDGETQYFGPGTRLLVL.

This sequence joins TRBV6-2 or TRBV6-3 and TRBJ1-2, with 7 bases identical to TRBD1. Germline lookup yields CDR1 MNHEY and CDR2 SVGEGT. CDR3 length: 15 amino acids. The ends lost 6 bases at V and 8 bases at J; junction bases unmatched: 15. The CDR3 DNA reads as TGTGCCAGCAGCTCGGGGACAGCTCTGCAGGGGGGCTACACCTTC. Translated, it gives CASSSGTALQGGYTF.

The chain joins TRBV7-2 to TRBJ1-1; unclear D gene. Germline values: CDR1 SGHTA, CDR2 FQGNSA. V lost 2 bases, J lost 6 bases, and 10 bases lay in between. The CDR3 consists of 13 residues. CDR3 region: CASSLFGESEAFF. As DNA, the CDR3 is TGTGCCAGCAGCTTATTCGGGGAATCTGAAGCTTTCTTT.

CDR3 residues: CASSATGNTEAFF. In DNA form, the CDR3 reads TGCGCCAGCAGTGCCACCGGGAACACTGAAGCTTTCTTT. This chain joins TRBV10-1 and TRBJ1-1; D not certain. CDR3 length: 13 amino acids. Trimming took off 4 bases at V and 1 base at J, with 7 bases between the two ends. Germline V CDR1 and CDR2: WNHNN, SYGVQD (reference sequence).

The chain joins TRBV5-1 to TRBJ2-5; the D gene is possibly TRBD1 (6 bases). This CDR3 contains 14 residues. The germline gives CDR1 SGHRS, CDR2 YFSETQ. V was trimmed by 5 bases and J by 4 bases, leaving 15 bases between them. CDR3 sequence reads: CASSLQGFRETQYF. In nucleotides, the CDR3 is TGCGCCAGCAGTTTACAGGGCTTCAGAGAGACCCAGTACTTC.

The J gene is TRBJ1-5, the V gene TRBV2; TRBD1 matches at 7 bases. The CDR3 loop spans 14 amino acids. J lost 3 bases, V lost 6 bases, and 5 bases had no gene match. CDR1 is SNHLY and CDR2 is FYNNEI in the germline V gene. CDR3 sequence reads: CASSRDSPNQPQHF. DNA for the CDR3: TGTGCCAGCAGCCGGGACAGCCCCAATCAGCCCCAGCATTTT.

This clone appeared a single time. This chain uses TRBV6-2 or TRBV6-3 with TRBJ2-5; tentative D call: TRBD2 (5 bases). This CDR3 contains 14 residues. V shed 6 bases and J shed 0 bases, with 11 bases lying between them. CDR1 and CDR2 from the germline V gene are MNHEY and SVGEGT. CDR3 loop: CASSKAADQETQYF. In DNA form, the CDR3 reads TGTGCCAGCAGCAAAGCGGCGGACCAAGAGACCCAGTACTTC.

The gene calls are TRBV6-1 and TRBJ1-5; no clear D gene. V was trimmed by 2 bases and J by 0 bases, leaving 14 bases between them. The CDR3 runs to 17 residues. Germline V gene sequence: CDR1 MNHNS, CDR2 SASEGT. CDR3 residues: CASSEQTVHSSNQPQHF. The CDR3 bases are TGTGCCAGCAGTGAACAAACCGTTCACAGTAGCAATCAGCCCCAGCATTTT.

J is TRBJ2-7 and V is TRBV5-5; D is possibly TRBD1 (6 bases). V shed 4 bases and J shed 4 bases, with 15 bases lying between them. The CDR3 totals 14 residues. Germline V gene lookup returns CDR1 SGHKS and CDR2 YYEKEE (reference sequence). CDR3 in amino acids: CASSPGTPKYEQYF. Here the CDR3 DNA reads TGTGCCAGCAGCCCCGGGACACCTAAATACGAGCAGTACTTC.

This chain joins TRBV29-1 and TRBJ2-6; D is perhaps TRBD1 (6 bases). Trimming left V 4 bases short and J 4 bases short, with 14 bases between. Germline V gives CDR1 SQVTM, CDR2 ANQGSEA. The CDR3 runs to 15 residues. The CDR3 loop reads CSVAGRGSGANVLTF. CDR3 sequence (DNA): TGCAGCGTTGCGGGCAGGGGCTCAGGGGCCAACGTCCTGACTTTC.

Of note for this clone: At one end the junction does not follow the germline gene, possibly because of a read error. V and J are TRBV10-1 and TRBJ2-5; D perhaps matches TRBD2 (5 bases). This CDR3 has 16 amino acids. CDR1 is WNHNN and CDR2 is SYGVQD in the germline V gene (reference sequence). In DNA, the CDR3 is TGCGCCAGCAGGGGAGCTATACAGCAGATCCAAGAGATCCAGTACTTC. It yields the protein CASRGAIQQIQEIQYF.

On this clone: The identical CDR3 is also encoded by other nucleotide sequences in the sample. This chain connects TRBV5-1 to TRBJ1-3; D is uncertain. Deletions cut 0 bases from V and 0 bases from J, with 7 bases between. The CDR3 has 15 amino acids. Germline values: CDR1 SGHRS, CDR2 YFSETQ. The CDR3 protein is CASSLEAGSGNTIYF. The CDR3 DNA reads TGCGCCAGCAGCTTGGAGGCAGGCTCTGGAAACACCATATATTTT.

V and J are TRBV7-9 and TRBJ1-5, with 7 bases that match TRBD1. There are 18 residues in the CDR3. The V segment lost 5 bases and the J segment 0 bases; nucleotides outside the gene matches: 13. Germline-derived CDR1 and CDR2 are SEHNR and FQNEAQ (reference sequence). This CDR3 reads CASSAHGSGTASNQPQHF. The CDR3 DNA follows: TGTGCCAGCAGCGCCCATGGTAGTGGGACAGCTAGCAATCAGCCCCAGCATTTT.

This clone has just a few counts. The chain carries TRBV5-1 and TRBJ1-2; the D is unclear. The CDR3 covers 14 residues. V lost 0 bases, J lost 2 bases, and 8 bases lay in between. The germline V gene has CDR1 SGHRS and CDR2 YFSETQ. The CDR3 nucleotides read TGCGCCAGCAGCTTGGGGACTCAAAACTATGGCTACACCTTC. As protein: CASSLGTQNYGYTF.

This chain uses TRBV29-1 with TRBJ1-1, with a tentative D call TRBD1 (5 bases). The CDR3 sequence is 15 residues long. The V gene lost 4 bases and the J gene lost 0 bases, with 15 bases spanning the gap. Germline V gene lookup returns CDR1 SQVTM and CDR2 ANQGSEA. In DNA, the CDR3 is TGCAGCGTTGCGTTTCATCAGGGCCTGAACACTGAAGCTTTCTTT. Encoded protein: CSVAFHQGLNTEAFF.